Listed below are T cell receptor beta chains from one sample, sequenced in a study of regulatory T cells in long-lasting Graves disease. TCRdb reprocessed the multiplex PCR reads via MiXCR and lists one record per CDR3 protein. The sample lists 530,000 or so distinct CDR3 sequences; roughly a sixth were seen once. These data are also associated with another study on T cells in Graves' hyperthyroidism and ophthalmopathy.

This sample comprised peripheral blood mononuclear cells (PBMCs), obtained at new diagnosis, from a patient treated with antithyroid drugs. The origin of the receptors is a young man with Graves disease. The CDR3 runs from the conserved cysteine through the conserved F or W. The D gene is left open where the match is weak. Size values are once, few and many counts, or a class for expanded clones, and some rows have none.

TRBD2	.	TRBV2	TRBJ2-1	TGTGCCAGCAGTGCGCTAGCGGGAGTAAACAATGAGCAGTTCTTC	CASSALAGVNNEQFF
TRBD2	few	TRBV27	TRBJ2-7	TGTGCCAGCAGTCCCACTTTCCAGCGGGAGGACCGCGAGCAGTACTTC	CASSPTFQREDREQYF
.	.	TRBV14	TRBJ2-1	TGTGCCAGCAGCCAAGAAACAGGGTCAGGATACAATGAGCAGTTCTTC	CASSQETGSGYNEQFF
.	.	TRBV20-1	TRBJ1-4	TGCAGTGCTAGGGGCCCCCCGGGGGAAGGTGAAAAACTGTTTTTT	CSARGPPGEGEKLFF
.	many	TRBV7-2	TRBJ2-7	TGTGCCAGCAGCCGGGACTCCCTAGAGCAGTACTTC	CASSRDSLEQYF
.	many	TRBV7-2	TRBJ1-2	TGTGCCAGCAGCTTATTAAGACAAAGGGGCTACACCTTC	CASSLLRQRGYTF
TRBD2	many	TRBV28	TRBJ2-7	TGTGCCAGCAGTTCGTCAGGGCTAGCGGGAGTCGGCGAGCAGTACTTC	CASSSSGLAGVGEQYF
.	many	TRBV6-2/TRBV6-3	TRBJ2-1	TGTGCCAGCAGTTACGGGGAGCGGCTCTACAATGAGCAGTTCTTC	CASSYGERLYNEQFF
.	many	TRBV19	TRBJ1-1	TGTGCCAGTAGTATACCAGGGGTCACTGAAGCTTTCTTT	CASSIPGVTEAFF
TRBD2	many	TRBV11-2	TRBJ2-5	TGTGCCAGCAGCTTACTTAGAGAGACTAGCGGGAGGTCGGGGGAGACCCAGTACTTC	CASSLLRETSGRSGETQYF
.	many	TRBV5-1	TRBJ2-3	TGCGCCAGCAGCTCTCCAGGAACAGATACGCAGTATTTT	CASSSPGTDTQYF
.	many	TRBV3-1	TRBJ1-1	TGTGCCAGCAGCCAAGATCACAGCTACACTGAAGCTTTCTTT	CASSQDHSYTEAFF
.	many	TRBV18	TRBJ2-5	TGTGCCAGCTCACCACCCCAGCGGAGGGAAGAGACCCAGTACTTC	CASSPPQRREETQYF
.	.	TRBV30	TRBJ2-3	TGTGCCTGGAGCAGCGCGGGTGGCTCTAGCACAGATACGCAGTATTTT	CAWSSAGGSSTDTQYF
.	many	TRBV10-2	TRBJ1-2	TGCGCCAGCAGTGCCTTCAGGGGTGAAGTAGGTGGCTACACCTTC	CASSAFRGEVGGYTF
TRBD2	.	TRBV12-3/TRBV12-4	TRBJ2-5	TGTGCCAGCAGTCCCCCCGGGGGACTAGCGGAAGAGACCCAGTACTTC	CASSPPGGLAEETQYF
.	few	TRBV19	TRBJ1-1	TGTGCCAGTAGTATAGTACGGGGGAACACTGAAGCTTTCTTT	CASSIVRGNTEAFF
.	.	TRBV16	TRBJ2-5	TGTGCCAGCAGCCTCTTCTCTTGGGGGGATCAAGAGACCCAGTACTTC	CASSLFSWGDQETQYF
TRBD2	.	TRBV19	TRBJ2-1	TGTGCCAGTAGTATGAGGAAGCGGGAGGACTACAATGAGCAGTTCTTC	CASSMRKREDYNEQFF
.	few	TRBV19	TRBJ1-5	TGTGCCAGTAGTATTTGGACCGCGGGGAAGCCCCAGCATTTT	CASSIWTAGKPQHF
TRBD1	many	TRBV27	TRBJ2-1	TGTGCCAGCAGCCCACAGGGGGCAAGCTCCTACAATGAGCAGTTCTTC	CASSPQGASSYNEQFF
TRBD1	many	TRBV12-3/TRBV12-4	TRBJ1-5	TGTGCCAGCAGTGGGACAGGGTTGGGGCAGCCCCAGCATTTT	CASSGTGLGQPQHF
.	.	TRBV28	TRBJ1-1	TGTGCCAGCACTCGGGCACGAACTGAAGCTTTCTTT	CASTRARTEAFF
TRBD1	few	TRBV9	TRBJ1-2	TGTGCCAGCAGGCCCCGGACAGGTCGACTCATTAAACGGGGCTACACCTTC	CASRPRTGRLIKRGYTF
TRBD2	many	TRBV6-6	TRBJ2-7	TGTGCCAGCAGTTACTCGAGTTCTAGCGGGAGTCGCGAGCAGTACTTC	CASSYSSSSGSREQYF
TRBD1	many	TRBV12-3/TRBV12-4	TRBJ2-3	TGTGCCAGCAGTGGACAGGGCGCCACAGATACGCAGTATTTT	CASSGQGATDTQYF
TRBD2	.	TRBV19	TRBJ2-7	TGTGCCAGTAGTATAGTAGCGGGACGGGACGAGCAGTACTTC	CASSIVAGRDEQYF
TRBD1	.	TRBV12-5	TRBJ1-5	TGTGCTAGTGGTCCCCTACGACAGGGCCCCTACTCCAATCAGCCCCAGCATTTT	CASGPLRQGPYSNQPQHF
TRBD2	.	TRBV29-1	TRBJ2-7	TGCAGCGTTGAAGAGGAACCTAGCGGGAGCTACGAGCAGTACTTC	CSVEEEPSGSYEQYF
TRBD2	.	TRBV7-9	TRBJ2-3	TGTGCCAGCAGCTTTGGTGATAGCGGGATAAGCACAGATACGCAGTATTTT	CASSFGDSGISTDTQYF
.	few	TRBV11-2	TRBJ2-7	TGTGCCAGCAGCTTGGGTTACGGGGACTACGAGCAGTACTTC	CASSLGYGDYEQYF
.	.	TRBV6-1	TRBJ1-2	TGTGCCACCCTGTATGCAGCTAACTATGGCTACACCTTC	CATLYAANYGYTF
TRBD1	.	TRBV9	TRBJ1-1	TGTGCCAGCAGCGTAGCTTACGGACAGGGGGCGAACACTGAAGCTTTCTTT	CASSVAYGQGANTEAFF
.	many	TRBV11-2	TRBJ2-7	TGTGCCAGCAGCTTAGTTCGTCTCCCCCACGAGCAGTACTTC	CASSLVRLPHEQYF
.	.	TRBV7-9	TRBJ1-1	TGTGCCAGCAGCTTAGAAAAGGTCCTTAGAGCTGGGGACACTGAAGCTTTCTTT	CASSLEKVLRAGDTEAFF
TRBD2	.	TRBV20-1	TRBJ2-7	TGCAGTGCTAGAGGTGCTCTCCTAGCGGATCCCTACGAGCAGTACTTC	CSARGALLADPYEQYF
.	.	TRBV20-1	TRBJ2-7	TGCAGTGCTAGCGTGGGGCGGGTCAGCTCCTACGAGCAGTACTTC	CSASVGRVSSYEQYF
.	few	TRBV20-1	TRBJ2-1	TGCAGTGCCCACCGGAGCGGAAGGGTCGATGAGCAGTTCTTC	CSAHRSGRVDEQFF
.	few	TRBV29-1	TRBJ1-2	TGCAGCGTTTGGGGGGCTAATGGCTACACCTTC	CSVWGANGYTF
TRBD1	many	TRBV6-2/TRBV6-3	TRBJ2-5	TGTGCCAGCAGGTCGACAGGGGGCATCGAGACCCAGTACTTC	CASRSTGGIETQYF
.	.	TRBV19	TRBJ2-1	TGTGCCAGTAGTATCACTAGCAGAAGCTCCTACAATGAGCAGTTCTTC	CASSITSRSSYNEQFF
TRBD1	.	TRBV18	TRBJ2-4	TGTGCCAGCTCAGGAGGACAGGGGAATTCCAAAAACATTCAGTACTTC	CASSGGQGNSKNIQYF
.	many	TRBV30	TRBJ2-7	TGTGCCTGGAGTGAGGGGGCCTACGAGCAGTACTTC	CAWSEGAYEQYF
.	few	TRBV19	TRBJ2-3	TGTGCCAGTAGAGGGGACGCAGATACGCAGTATTTT	CASRGDADTQYF
.	.	TRBV19	TRBJ2-2	TGTGCCAGTAGACAGACATCCAACACCGGGGAGCTGTTTTTT	CASRQTSNTGELFF
.	many	TRBV20-1	TRBJ2-5	TGCAGTGCTAAGCTCGGGAATGAGGAGGAGACCCAGTACTTC	CSAKLGNEEETQYF
TRBD2	many	TRBV30	TRBJ2-5	TGTGCCTGGATTAGACTAGCGGGAGAGACCCAGTACTTC	CAWIRLAGETQYF
TRBD1	many	TRBV5-6	TRBJ2-3	TGTGCCAGCAGTGGAGGGACAGGGAGCACAGATACGCAGTATTTT	CASSGGTGSTDTQYF
.	many	TRBV5-1	TRBJ1-1	TGCGCCAGCAGCTTTGGGAAAGCTGAAGCTTTCTTT	CASSFGKAEAFF
TRBD2	.	TRBV6-1	TRBJ2-7	TGTGCCGTCCCGGGACTAGTGGGAGAGTGGCACGAGCAGTACTTC	CAVPGLVGEWHEQYF
TRBD1	many	TRBV20-1	TRBJ2-7	TGCAGTGCTATCCGAGAAGACAGGGGGCGCCCCTACGAGCAGTACTTC	CSAIREDRGRPYEQYF